This TCR beta chain comes out of a study of beta chain features in type 1 diabetes. Study in general: Analysis included around 99,000,000 sorted cells drawn from all samples.

A heparinised blood draw that averaged around 100 mL was obtained once from each donor. Stem cell-like memory, regulatory, central memory and naive CD4+ cells were sorted via CD45RO/CCR7/CD25/CD127/CD95/CD27. General observations from the study: Researchers report that Type 1 diabetes patients had moderately but significantly shorter TCRB CDR3s across all four CD4+ subsets.

Germline assignment: CDR1 SGHRS and CDR2 YFSETQ. V gave up 2 bases and J gave up 6 bases, with 9 bases separating them. The CDR3 loop spans 13 amino acids. The entirety of the isolated RNA underwent reverse transcription, so expressed TCRB transcripts were sequenced. Some clones are missing from TCRdb's copy, which holds only in-frame ones; the method was immunoSEQ multiplex PCR. The data contain 310,000 or so clones, about a tenth of them singletons. This clone was observed a handful of times. Its specificity is unknown. V usage is TRBV5-1 and J usage is TRBJ2-4; either TRBD1 or TRBD2 may supply D (5 bases each). The material sequenced was central memory CD4+ T cells from blood. The clonotype comes from a man aged 30-40 years with type 1 diabetes. This CDR3 is CASSFEGTNIQYF. CDR3 bases: TGCGCCAGCAGCTTTGAAGGGACAAACATTCAGTACTTC.